This T cell receptor beta chain derives from a study of CD8 T cells in Susac syndrome. Random-hexamer reverse transcription was applied to roughly 0.5 to 1 ug RNA. TCRdb used MiXCR to reprocess the immunoSEQ multiplex PCR reads, holding one entry per CDR3 protein. The table has approximately 130,000 distinct CDR3 sequences, around nine tenths seen once. Per the germline V gene, CDR1 is MNHNS and CDR2 is SASEGT. The length of the CDR3 is 17 residues. V lost 1 base, J lost 1 base, and 16 bases lay in between. High-throughput TCR beta sequencing covered peripheral CD8+ and CD4+ T cells. The multiple sclerosis controls were treatment-naive patients with relapsing-remitting disease that was stable or active.

The sequenced sample was CD8+ T cells from PBMCs. The chain joins TRBV6-1 to TRBJ2-5, with TRBD2 as a possible D gene (6 bases). This receptor was identified in a human donor with multiple sclerosis. CDR3 nucleotides: TGTGCCAGCAGTGAAGAAAGCGGGCTCAAAGGCCAAGAGACCCAGTACTTC. Protein sequence: CASSEESGLKGQETQYF.